A selection of T cell receptor beta chains follows, all from one sample in a study of blood T cell repertoires in COVID-19. Repertoires were generated with immunoSEQ multiplex PCR, while TCRdb's copy carries only in-frame clones and drops some. Of approximately 160,000 clones listed, approximately 81% are singletons. Material: peripheral blood. The receptors come from a man between 18 and 29 years old with active or convalescent COVID-19. Both conserved end residues are part of each CDR3. D genes are given only for firm matches. Not all rows give a size; the values are once, few, many and, for expanded clones, a class.

j_call clone_size d_call v_call cdr3_nt cdr3_aa
TRBJ1-2 NA NA TRBV14 TGTGCCAGCAGCCAGAAGTTATTTTCGGGACACAACTATGGCTACACCTTC CASSQKLFSGHNYGYTF
TRBJ2-5 once NA TRBV6-2/TRBV6-3 TGTGCCAGCAGTTATTCTGGGGCTATTTGGGGCCAAGAGACCCAGTACTTC CASSYSGAIWGQETQYF
TRBJ2-2 NA TRBD2 TRBV6-6 TGTGCCAGCAGACTGGGACTAGGGCCCGGGGAGCTGTTTTTT CASRLGLGPGELFF
TRBJ1-6 many TRBD1 TRBV11-2 TGTGCCAGCAGCTTGGGGGACAGGGGAGCTAATTCACCCCTCCACTTT CASSLGDRGANSPLHF
TRBJ1-1 NA NA TRBV5-1 TGCGCCAGCAGCCCTACTCAGACAGCTATGAACACTGAAGCTTTCTTT CASSPTQTAMNTEAFF
TRBJ2-2 once NA TRBV5-1 TGCGCCAGCAGCTTGGCCGTTTCGGGGAACACCGGGGAGCTGTTTTTT CASSLAVSGNTGELFF
TRBJ1-5 NA NA TRBV6-5 TGTGCCAGCAGCCGACTGCGGGATCAGCCCCAGCATTTT CASSRLRDQPQHF
TRBJ1-5 NA NA TRBV11-2 TGTGCCAGCAGCTTAGGTCATAGCAATCAGCCCCAGCATTTT CASSLGHSNQPQHF
TRBJ2-7 once TRBD2 TRBV5-6 TGTGCCAGCAGCCTTTGGACTAGCGGGGGTAACTACGAGCAGTACTTC CASSLWTSGGNYEQYF
TRBJ1-2 NA NA TRBV5-8 TGTGCCAGCAGCTGGGGGGACGGGCGGCATCGTGGCTACACCTTC CASSWGDGRHRGYTF
TRBJ2-2 NA TRBD2 TRBV11-2 TGTGCCAGCAGCTTAGCAGCGGGGACCAATTTCGGCGGGGAGCTGTTTTTT CASSLAAGTNFGGELFF
TRBJ1-3 NA TRBD1 TRBV11-2 TGTGCCAGCAGCTCCTGGACAGGGGGCTTCTCTGGAAACACCATATATTTT CASSSWTGGFSGNTIYF
TRBJ2-2 NA NA TRBV2 TGTGCCAGCAGTGACAGGGGCAGCACCGGGGAGCTGTTTTTT CASSDRGSTGELFF
TRBJ1-2 NA TRBD1 TRBV28 TGTGCCAGCAGTTTCTGGGACAGGGGGCCCTACTATGGCTACACCTTC CASSFWDRGPYYGYTF
TRBJ2-1 NA TRBD1 TRBV7-2 TGTGCCAGCAGGTTACGACCCCATGCGGACAGGGAAGTTAGTTCGTTCTTC CASRLRPHADREVSSFF
TRBJ1-2 once TRBD1 TRBV10-3 TGTGCCATCAGTTGGACAGGGGAGGGTGGCTACACCTTC CAISWTGEGGYTF
TRBJ2-5 NA NA TRBV29-1 TGCAGCGTAGGCAATCCCCCAGCGGAGACCCAGTACTTC CSVGNPPAETQYF
TRBJ2-5 NA NA TRBV7-7 TGTGCTAGCAGCTCTGGAGGGGTAGAGACCCAGTACTTC CASSSGGVETQYF
TRBJ2-2 NA NA TRBV3-1/TRBV3-2 TGTGCCAGCAGCTTACGGACTACTAACGGGGAGCTGTTTTTT CASSLRTTNGELFF
TRBJ2-5 NA TRBD1 TRBV9 TGTGCCAGCAGCGTAGCAGGGACAGCCCAAGAGACCCAGTACTTC CASSVAGTAQETQYF
TRBJ1-1 NA NA TRBV18 TGTGCCAGCTCAACGACAGACGTGAACACTGAAGCTTTCTTT CASSTTDVNTEAFF
TRBJ2-7 NA TRBD2 TRBV5-1 TGCGCCAGCAGCCCAAGGACTAGCGGGAGTTCCTACGAGCAGTACTTC CASSPRTSGSSYEQYF
TRBJ1-5 NA NA TRBV2 TGTGCCAGCAGTGAAGAGGTAGGGACTCCCGGTCAGCCCCAGCATTTT CASSEEVGTPGQPQHF